This T cell receptor (beta chain) stems from a study of shared clonotypes between healthy human individuals. Sequencing used immunoSEQ multiplex PCR; TCRdb keeps in-frame clones, though not all of them. The table shows about 1 million clones, with around four fifths occurring only once. This CDR3 comprises 15 residues. V was cut by 8 bases and J by 3 bases, with 14 bases left in between. Germline values: CDR1 MNHNY, CDR2 SVGAGI (reference sequence). The chain carries TRBV6-6 and TRBJ2-6; D is undetermined. The sample was memory CD4+ T cells sorted from blood. Subset defined: CD45RA-negative fraction. This receptor was taken from a man in his late teens or twenties in good health. CDR3 nucleotides: TGTGCCAGCGGAGCTACCCAAGGTGGGGCCAACGTCCTGACTTTC. Protein product: CASGATQGGANVLTF.